One sample yielded the 22 T cell receptor beta chains listed below, sequenced in a study of CD8+ T cells in alopecia areata. Investigators isolated RNA and reverse transcribed it into cDNA to act as the sequencing template. Sequencing was performed with immunoSEQ multiplex PCR; in TCRdb, only in-frame clones are kept and a portion is missing. The sample includes more than 90,000 clones, none of them occurring once. Sequencing was done on a sample of lesional skin. These receptors originate from a C3H/HeJ mouse with alopecia areata. Mouse MHC haplotype: H2-k.

Comment on this clone: Genes and germline are mouse. The CDR3 reads CASRNWGSSYEQYF. The sequenced CDR3 bases are TGTGCCAGCAGAAACTGGGGTAGCTCCTAT. The chain links TRBV19 to TRBJ2-7; 7 positions match TRBD2. The DNA ends 4 residues before the CDR3 does, and the rest of the CDR3 is filled in from the germline J gene. Germline CDR1 reads FNHDT; CDR2 reads SITEND (reference sequence). With 5 bases clipped from V and 0 bases from J, the junction kept 5 bases outside the gene matches. The CDR3 sequence is 14 residues long.

The sample holds a few counts of this clone. Gene labels here are mouse ones. The CDR3 goes on 4 residues after the read ends, and that part is filled in from the germline J gene. This chain joins TRBV13-1 and TRBJ2-7, with D possibly being TRBD1 (6 bases). Germline CDR1 is NSHNY and CDR2 is SYGAGN. CDR3 size: 13 residues. CDR3: CASSDATGNEQYF. The sequenced part of the CDR3 DNA is TGTGCCAGCAGTGATGCCACAGGGAAT.

This clone was seen ten or more times. The genes are named according to mouse. The read ends 4 residues shy of where the CDR3 ends; the end is completed using the germline J gene. This chain joins TRBV13-3 and TRBJ2-2, with no clear D. CDR1 and CDR2 (germline): NNHDY, SYVADS. CDR3 length: 11 amino acids. The V end was cut by 6 bases, the J end by 5 bases, with 5 bases between. The CDR3 is CASTQTGQLYF. The sequenced part of the CDR3 DNA is TGTGCCAGCACTCAGACCGGG.

For this clone: The genes and germline here are from mouse. The read terminates 4 residues ahead of where the CDR3 ends, so the germline J gene completes it. This sequence joins TRBV13-3 and TRBJ2-7; D might be TRBD1 (6 bases). From germline, CDR1 is NNHDY and CDR2 SYVADS. Trimming pared 2 bases from V and 0 bases from J, leaving 9 bases between. The CDR3 is made up of 14 amino acids. This CDR3 is CASSDHRDSYEQYF. The DNA read from the CDR3 is TGTGCCAGCAGTGACCACAGGGACTCCTAT.

This clone was counted between two and nine times. Gene and germline names: mouse. The read ends 4 residues shy of where the CDR3 ends; the end is completed using the germline J gene. The chain employs TRBV19 and TRBJ2-2, with TRBD2 matching over 9 bases. The CDR3 consists of 16 residues. Trimming at V came to 5 bases and at J to 1 base, leaving 6 bases not matched to a gene. The germline V gene encodes CDR1 FNHDT and CDR2 SITEND (reference sequence). CDR3 DNA, as far as it was read: TGTGCCAGCAGCCCCGGGACTGGGAGAAACACCGGG. This codes for CASSPGTGRNTG. In full, the CDR3 reads CASSPGTGRNTGQLYF.

Turning to this clone: Mouse gene names apply. Partial CDR3 DNA: TGCACCTGCAGTGCAGATGGGGTAAACCCCTCCTAT. Translating it yields CTCSADGVNPSY. The full CDR3 reads CTCSADGVNPSYEQYF. The chain links TRBV1 to TRBJ2-7; possibly TRBD2 for D (5 bases). The observed sequence ends 4 residues before the CDR3 terminus, with the missing tail filled in from the germline J gene. Trimming shortened V by 0 bases and J by 0 bases, and 12 bases separated the two germline ends. CDR1 NSQYPW and CDR2 LRSPGD come from the germline V gene (reference sequence). The CDR3 is 16 amino acids.

This clone occurred a few times. The genes are named according to mouse. The DNA ends 4 residues before the CDR3 does, and the rest of the CDR3 is filled in from the germline J gene. Other nucleotide sequences in the sample specify the same CDR3. This chain connects TRBV13-3 to TRBJ2-5, with TRBD2 matching 11 bases. This CDR3 region has 14 residues. CDR1 is NNHDY and CDR2 is SYVADS in the germline V gene. The covered CDR3 bases are TGTGCCAGCAGTGACAGGACTGGGGGGGAC. Translated: CASSDRTGGD. The whole CDR3 sequence is CASSDRTGGDTQYF.

The table lists this clone with a few counts. Gene names are the mouse ones. From the germline J gene comes the end of the CDR3, since the read stops 4 residues before it. The rearrangement uses TRBV13-2 and TRBJ2-3; 7 bases agree with TRBD2. Per the germline V gene, CDR1 is NNHNN and CDR2 is SYGAGS (reference sequence). J gave up 1 base and V 0 bases, and 5 bases lay outside the gene matches. The CDR3 runs 16 residues. CDR3 residues: CASGDALGGGAETLYF. CDR3 DNA (partial): TGTGCCAGCGGTGATGCTCTCGGGGGGGGTGCAGAA.

Worth noting for this clone: Gene names are mouse gene names. The sequence runs out 4 residues before the end of the CDR3; the remainder is reconstructed from the germline J gene. V usage is TRBV19 and J usage is TRBJ2-3, with TRBD2 matching over 11 bases. Trimming took 4 bases from V and 0 from J; bases not matched to a gene: 7. Germline V gene lookup returns CDR1 FNHDT and CDR2 SITEND (reference sequence). This CDR3 contains 17 residues. The CDR3 protein is CASSPRLGGTSAETLYF. The CDR3 DNA, read in part, is TGTGCCAGCAGTCCACGACTGGGGGGGACTAGTGCAGAA.

This clone was seen a few times. Each gene name is a mouse one. Read coverage stops 4 residues before the CDR3 terminus; the germline J gene supplies the remainder. The rearrangement uses TRBV19 and TRBJ2-1; 13 bases map to TRBD2. The V and J ends lost 4 bases and 4 bases, in that order; junction bases with no gene match: 5. The CDR3 extends over 16 amino acids. Germline loops: CDR1 FNHDT, CDR2 SITEND (reference sequence). The part of the CDR3 DNA that was read is TGTGCCAGCAGTTGGACTGGGGGGGCGCTATATGCT. The encoded protein is CASSWTGGALYA. The entire CDR3 protein reads CASSWTGGALYAEQFF. The full variable domain, completed using reference TRBV19 and TRBJ2-1, is GGIITQTPKFLIGQEGQKLTLKCQQNFNHDTMYWYRQDSGKGLRLIYYSITENDLQKGDLSEGYDASREKKSSFSLTVTSAQKNEMAVFLCASSWTGGALYAEQFFGPGTRLTVL.

This clone was picked up a small number of times. The gene names given are mouse names. The CDR3 end falls 4 residues outside the read, so it is completed with the germline J gene. This sequence joins TRBV13-3 and TRBJ2-1; TRBD2 matches 8 bases. CDR1 is NNHDY and CDR2 is SYVADS in the germline V gene. This CDR3 is built from 15 residues. Trimming at V came to 1 base and at J to 4 bases, leaving 4 bases not matched to a gene. CDR3 DNA, as far as it was read: TGTGCCAGCAGTGATATGGCTGGGGGGTATGCT. Its protein is CASSDMAGGYA. The whole CDR3 region reads CASSDMAGGYAEQFF.

With regard to this clone: Gene names are the mouse ones. The sequence runs out 4 residues before the end of the CDR3; the remainder is reconstructed from the germline J gene. V is TRBV13-3 and J is TRBJ2-2; TRBD2 aligns across 10 bases. Germline trimming cut 6 bases from V and 4 bases from J; bases unmatched to any gene: 6. The CDR3 consists of 15 residues. Germline CDR1 NNHDY, CDR2 SYVADS. CDR3 in amino acids: CASKSGTGATGQLYF. CDR3 DNA, as far as it was read: TGTGCCAGCAAATCCGGGACTGGGGCCACCGGG.

In this sample, this clone turned up a few times. The gene symbols are mouse symbols. The read ends 4 residues shy of where the CDR3 ends; the end is completed using the germline J gene. J is TRBJ2-5 and V is TRBV13-3; maybe TRBD1 (5 bases). V lost 0 bases and J lost 0, with 8 bases in between. CDR1 is NNHDY and CDR2 is SYVADS in the germline V gene. The CDR3 length is 15 residues. Incomplete CDR3 DNA: TGTGCCAGCAGTGATGGACAGCTTAACCAAGAC. Translation gives CASSDGQLNQD. The complete CDR3 sequence is CASSDGQLNQDTQYF.

This clone was counted a few times. The TCRdb protein and the DNA translation do not line up at residue 12; the protein shown here was made by translating the DNA. Gene names are mouse gene names. The read stops 3 residues short of the end of the CDR3; the missing end is completed from the germline J gene. V gene TRBV13-3 combines with J gene TRBJ1-3, with TRBD1 matching over 7 bases. Germline V CDR1 and CDR2: NNHDY, SYVADS. The CDR3 length is 15 residues. V trimming: 4 bases; J trimming: 2 bases; junction bases outside the gene matches: 6. The DNA read from the CDR3 is TGTGCCAGCAGTCACTTTCAGGGGGCTGGAAATACG. As protein: CASSHFQGAGNT. The whole CDR3 protein is CASSHFQGAGNTLYF.

Comment on this clone: Gene names refer to mouse genes. Read sequence stops 4 residues before the CDR3 end, and the germline J gene provides the missing end. This chain uses TRBV1 with TRBJ2-1, with 12 bases aligning to TRBD2. This CDR3 is built from 16 residues. Germline V lookup: CDR1 NSQYPW, CDR2 LRSPGD (reference sequence). The CDR3 spells CTCSAPGLGGGAEQFF. The part of the CDR3 DNA that was read is TGCACCTGCAGTGCTCCGGGACTGGGGGGCGGAGCT. The full variable domain, completed using reference TRBV1 and TRBJ2-1, is VTLLEQNPRWRLVPRGQAVNLRCILKNSQYPWMSWYQQDLQKQLQWLFTLRSPGDKEVKSLPGADYLATRVTDTELRLQVANMSQGRTLYCTCSAPGLGGGAEQFFGPGTRLTVL.

This clone has just a few counts. Mouse gene names and germline throughout. The read ends 4 residues shy of where the CDR3 ends; the end is completed using the germline J gene. The chain combines TRBV19 with TRBJ2-1; 8 bases agree with TRBD1. The germline V gene has CDR1 FNHDT and CDR2 SITEND (reference sequence). J gave up 5 bases and V 4 bases, and 5 bases lay outside the gene matches. The CDR3 extends over 14 amino acids. The CDR3 DNA, read in part, is TGTGCCAGCAGTCACTCACAGGGGGATGCT. Protein product: CASSHSQGDA. The whole CDR3 protein reads CASSHSQGDAEQFF.

This clone was observed a few times. Genes here carry mouse names. The CDR3 end is not reached by the read, which stops 4 residues before it; the germline J gene fills it in. The chain links TRBV14 to TRBJ2-5, with 11 bases that match TRBD1. Germline loops: CDR1 SGHDT, CDR2 FRDEAV. CDR3 size: 16 residues. J gave up 1 base and V 5 bases, and 6 bases lay outside the gene matches. The CDR3 sequence is CASSPGTGGHQDTQYF. The CDR3 bases that were read are TGTGCCAGCAGCCCCGGGACAGGGGGTCACCAAGAC.

Concerning this clone: The protein in this entry is translated from the DNA; at residue 13 it differs from the protein listed in TCRdb. Any gene name here is a mouse gene name. With the read ending 3 residues before the CDR3 end, the germline J gene is used to fill in that end. V is TRBV1 and J is TRBJ1-6; D may be TRBD1 (6 bases). TRBJ1-6 is filed as an ORF, its function uncertain. Per the germline V gene, CDR1 is NSQYPW and CDR2 is LRSPGD (reference sequence). The CDR3 length is 16 residues. The V and J ends lost 4 bases and 0 bases respectively, with 10 bases between them. The CDR3 bases that were read are TGCACCTGCAGTGGAGACAGGTTTTCCTATAATTCGCCC. Its translation: CTCSGDRFSYNSP. The whole CDR3 reads CTCSGDRFSYNSPLYF.

For this clone: Genes and germline are mouse. The read finishes 4 residues shy of the CDR3 end, and the germline J gene is used to complete it. V and J are TRBV12-1 and TRBJ1-2, with a possible D match to TRBD1 (5 bases). The CDR3 length is 13 residues. From germline, CDR1 is SGHSN and CDR2 HYEKVE. Trimming left V 4 bases short and J 4 bases short, with 12 bases between. CDR3 residues: CASSLRVASDYTF. Partial CDR3 DNA: TGTGCCAGCTCCCTCAGGGTGGCCTCC. The entire variable domain, with the rest obtained from reference TRBV12-1 and TRBJ1-2, is as follows: DSGVVQSPRHIIKEKGGRSVLTCIPISGHSNVVWYQQTLGKELKFLIQHYEKVERDKGFLPSRFSVQQFDDYHSEMNMSALELEDSAMYFCASSLRVASDYTFGSGTRLLVI.

Remarks on this clone: The gene symbols are mouse symbols. The read stops 4 residues short of the end of the CDR3; the missing end is completed from the germline J gene. The J gene is TRBJ2-5, the V gene TRBV13-3; 9 positions match TRBD1. Germline assignment: CDR1 NNHDY and CDR2 SYVADS. The CDR3 is 14 amino acids. CDR3 in amino acids: CASTSGQGEDTQYF. The CDR3 DNA, read in part, is TGTGCCAGCACCTCGGGACAGGGAGAAGAC.

Only a few counts were recorded for this clone. The genes are named according to mouse. The DNA ends 4 residues before the CDR3 does, and the rest of the CDR3 is filled in from the germline J gene. The V call is TRBV13-3, the J call TRBJ1-1; TRBD1 agrees at 8 bases. The germline V gene encodes CDR1 NNHDY and CDR2 SYVADS. This CDR3 comprises 16 residues. The sequenced part of the CDR3 DNA is TGTGCCAGCAGTGATGACGCAGGGGGCGCCGTGACA. Protein product: CASSDDAGGAVT. The CDR3 reads in full as CASSDDAGGAVTEVFF.

The table lists this clone with a few counts. Mouse gene names and germline throughout. The CDR3 end lies 4 residues beyond the end of the read and is filled in from the germline J gene. This chain links TRBV19 with TRBJ2-1, with TRBD1 as a possible D gene (6 bases). The CDR3 loop spans 14 amino acids. Trimming took off 1 base at V and 5 bases at J, with 10 bases between the two ends. Germline loops: CDR1 FNHDT, CDR2 SITEND (reference sequence). CDR3 in amino acids: CASSITGRDAEQFF. The sequenced CDR3 bases are TGTGCCAGCAGTATAACAGGGAGGGATGCT.